The 30 T cell receptor beta chains below were found in one sample sequenced in a study of shared clonotypes between healthy human individuals. Here immunoSEQ multiplex PCR was the method, and the copy in TCRdb shows in-frame clones only, minus some. The sample carries about 1,800,000 clones, around 96% recorded once. Positive CCR7 selection of CD45RO-negative cells yielded the naive CD8 cells, and terminally differentiated effector memory CD45RA+ cells were excluded. The material sequenced was naive CD8+ T cells sorted from blood. The receptors derive from a man between 18 and 29 years old in good health.

The chain joins TRBV27 to TRBJ1-1; TRBD1 might be the D (6 bases). The V gene's germline CDR1 is MNHEY and CDR2 SMNVEV (reference sequence). The germline V and J ends were trimmed by 3 bases and 6 bases, with 11 bases remaining between them. The CDR3 spans 13 residues. The CDR3 region is CASSFAGGAEAFF. The CDR3 DNA is TGTGCCAGCAGTTTTGCCGGGGGCGCTGAAGCTTTCTTT.

Comment on this clone: A read error may account for a junction end that differs from germline. The J gene is TRBJ1-1, the V gene TRBV5-6; D is undetermined. CDR3 length equals 11 residues. Per germline, CDR1 SGHDT and CDR2 YYEEEE. CDR3 bases: TGTGCCAGCAGCCTAGGCCCTGACGCTTTCTTT. Protein sequence: CASSLGPDAFF.

V and J are TRBV10-2 and TRBJ1-6, with TRBD1 as a possible D gene (6 bases). Germline values: CDR1 WSHSY, CDR2 SAAADI. Between the trimmed V and J ends, which lost 2 bases and 0 bases, there was a span of 8 bases. The CDR3 loop spans 16 amino acids. In DNA form, the CDR3 reads TGCGCCAGCAGTGAGACAGGGCCCTCCTATAATTCACCCCTCCACTTT. Amino acid sequence: CASSETGPSYNSPLHF.

This chain joins TRBV2 and TRBJ2-7, with TRBD2 identical over 7 bases. J was trimmed by 4 bases and V by 4 bases; bases with no gene match: 4. Per the germline V gene, CDR1 is SNHLY and CDR2 is FYNNEI. This CDR3 has 13 residues. CDR3 in amino acids: CASSVSSGYEQYF. DNA of the CDR3: TGTGCCAGCAGTGTGAGTAGCGGGTACGAGCAGTACTTC. The full variable domain, in which reference TRBV2 and TRBJ2-7 provide the parts outside the CDR3, is EPEVTQTPSHQVTQMGQEVILRCVPISNHLYFYWYRQILGQKVEFLVSFYNNEISEKSEIFDDQFSVERPDGSNFTLKIRSTKLEDSAMYFCASSVSSGYEQYFGPGTRLTVT.

Written as DNA, the CDR3 is TGTGCCAGCAGCCGCAGCCCGGACAGCAATCAGCCCCAGCATTTT. This codes for CASSRSPDSNQPQHF. The chain uses TRBV11-2 and TRBJ1-5; D not certain. The germline V gene encodes CDR1 SGHAT and CDR2 FQNNGV. This CDR3 is 15 amino acids long. The germline V and J ends were trimmed by 5 bases and 1 base, with 12 bases remaining between them.

J is TRBJ2-4 and V is TRBV5-4; no clear D gene. CDR1 and CDR2 from the germline V gene are SGHNT and YYREEE (reference sequence). The CDR3 has 12 residues. The ends were cut back, 0 bases at V and 7 bases at J, with 5 bases in the middle. The CDR3 region has the DNA TGTGCCAGCAGCTTGGGTGGGAACATTCAGTACTTC. Translated, it gives CASSLGGNIQYF.

J is TRBJ2-1 and V is TRBV6-6; D gene uncertain. Germline assignment: CDR1 MNHNY and CDR2 SVGAGI (reference sequence). The CDR3 is 12 amino acids. V lost 5 bases to trimming and J lost 7 bases, with 9 bases between them. Here the CDR3 reads CASSLNINEQFF. The CDR3 DNA reads as TGTGCCAGCAGTCTAAACATAAATGAGCAGTTCTTC.

This chain uses TRBV28 with TRBJ1-4, with D unresolved. This CDR3 is 16 amino acids long. CDR1 is MDHEN, CDR2 SYDVKM, per germline. Trimming stripped 7 bases from V and 5 bases from J, with 20 bases between. As DNA, the CDR3 is TGTGCCAGCAAAGGCACGGGCAGCTTCCCAAATGAAAAACTGTTTTTT. It translates to CASKGTGSFPNEKLFF.

The V call is TRBV7-8, the J call TRBJ2-7, with D maybe TRBD2 (5 bases). The CDR3 has 15 residues. Germline V lookup: CDR1 SGHVS, CDR2 FQNEAQ. Deletions cut 0 bases from V and 0 bases from J, with 9 bases between. In DNA form, the CDR3 reads TGTGCCAGCAGCTTAGCGCGTGGGAGCTCCTACGAGCAGTACTTC. It translates to CASSLARGSSYEQYF. Supplemented by reference TRBV7-8 and TRBJ2-7, the full variable domain reads GAGVSQSPRYKVAKRGQDVALRCDPISGHVSLFWYQQALGQGPEFLTYFQNEAQLDKSGLPSDRFFAERPEGSVSTLKIQRTQQEDSAVYLCASSLARGSSYEQYFGPGTRLTVT.

V and J are TRBV10-2 and TRBJ2-3; 8 bases map to TRBD2. The V gene's germline CDR1 is WSHSY and CDR2 SAAADI. This CDR3 region has 17 residues. After removal of 10 bases from V and 4 bases from J, the junction contained 19 bases not matched to a gene. The CDR3 loop reads CATISPGTRVKADTQYF. CDR3 bases: TGCGCCACCATTTCACCCGGGACTAGAGTCAAAGCAGATACGCAGTATTTT.

This sequence joins TRBV25-1 and TRBJ1-1, with D hard to call. The CDR3 runs to 16 residues. The germline V gene encodes CDR1 MGHDK and CDR2 SYGVNS. V was clipped by 0 bases and J by 10 bases, with 21 bases between them. DNA of the CDR3: TGTGCCAGCAGTGAATATAATCTTGGGAAGGTAGGAAGAGCTTTCTTT. This encodes CASSEYNLGKVGRAFF. Combining the CDR3 with reference TRBV25-1 and TRBJ1-1 gives the whole variable domain EADIYQTPRYLVIGTGKKITLECSQTMGHDKMYWYQQDPGMELHLIHYSYGVNSTEKGDLSSESTVSRIRTEHFPLTLESARPSHTSQYLCASSEYNLGKVGRAFFGQGTRLTVV.

Turning to this clone: This same CDR3 is encoded by further DNA sequences in the sample. The chain couples TRBV9 to TRBJ1-1; 7 bases match TRBD1. The CDR3 extends over 14 amino acids. Germline values: CDR1 SGDLS, CDR2 YYNGEE. V dropped 0 bases and J dropped 4; count of bases not matched to a gene: 3. CDR3: CASSVGGGVTEAFF. The DNA of the CDR3 is TGTGCCAGCAGCGTAGGAGGGGGCGTCACTGAAGCTTTCTTT.

The chain recombines TRBV7-3 with TRBJ1-3, with D possibly being TRBD1 (6 bases). The CDR3 runs to 16 residues. The germline gives CDR1 SGHTA, CDR2 FQGTGA. V gave up 1 base and J gave up 3 bases, with 13 bases separating them. Here the CDR3 DNA reads TGTGCCAGCAGCTTAAGACAGGTCTGTTGTGGAAACACCATATATTTT. Protein product: CASSLRQVCCGNTIYF.

In nucleotides, the CDR3 is TGTGCCAGCAGTTTATATGGGGGGGAGACCCAGTACTTC. It specifies CASSLYGGETQYF. The rearrangement links TRBV28 to TRBJ2-5, with D perhaps matching TRBD2 (6 bases). CDR1 is MDHEN and CDR2 is SYDVKM in the germline V gene. The CDR3 totals 13 residues. V lost 1 base to trimming and J lost 5 bases, with 8 bases between them.

The chain couples TRBV28 to TRBJ2-5; D gene unclear. CDR1 is MDHEN, CDR2 SYDVKM, per germline. The V end was cut by 7 bases, the J end by 0 bases, with 21 bases between. There are 17 residues in the CDR3. CDR3 nucleotide sequence: TGTGCCAGCACCCTGGGTGTCGGGCAGATCCACCAAGAGACCCAGTACTTC. Residues: CASTLGVGQIHQETQYF.

This chain uses TRBV20-1 with TRBJ1-2, with unresolved D. Per germline, CDR1 DFQATT and CDR2 SNEGSKA (reference sequence). There are 11 residues in the CDR3. V dropped 4 bases and J dropped 8 bases, with 11 bases sitting between them. This chain's CDR3 is CSAKVRRGYTF. The DNA of the CDR3 is TGCAGTGCTAAAGTCAGAAGAGGCTACACCTTC.

The CDR3: CASSLGSYEQYF. CDR3 in DNA: TGTGCCAGCAGTCTCGGCTCCTACGAGCAGTACTTC. The chain employs TRBV14 and TRBJ2-7; the D is unclear. Germline CDR1 is SGHDN and CDR2 is FVKESK. The CDR3 runs 12 residues. Between the trimmed V and J ends, which lost 6 bases and 0 bases, there was a span of 6 bases.

V is TRBV10-3 and J is TRBJ2-3; unclear D gene. From germline, CDR1 is ENHRY and CDR2 SYGVKD. This CDR3 contains 15 residues. V lost 10 bases and J 1 base, leaving 18 bases between the germline ends. The CDR3 DNA reads TGTGCCACGCAGACTGCACCTATTGGCACAGATACGCAGTATTTT. The encoded protein is CATQTAPIGTDTQYF.

This chain uses TRBV4-3 with TRBJ1-3; D is unresolved. Germline V gene sequence: CDR1 LGHNA, CDR2 YSLEER. Trimming removed 2 bases at V and 2 bases at J, with 10 bases between. There are 15 residues in the CDR3. The CDR3 region has the DNA TGCGCCAGCAGCCAATACAACGGGGCTGGAAACACCATATATTTT. This encodes CASSQYNGAGNTIYF.

V gene TRBV6-5 combines with J gene TRBJ1-1; possibly TRBD1 for D (6 bases). CDR1 MNHEY and CDR2 SVGAGI come from the germline V gene. This CDR3 is 14 amino acids long. Trimming took 2 bases from V and 5 from J, leaving 12 bases between them. CDR3 DNA sequence: TGTGCCAGCAGTTACATAGAGGGGGGGACTGAAGCTTTCTTT. The encoded protein is CASSYIEGGTEAFF.

V usage is TRBV7-2 and J usage is TRBJ2-1; 10 bases map to TRBD2. The J segment lost 9 bases and the V segment lost 5 bases, leaving 16 bases of the junction unmatched. Germline CDR1 is SGHTA and CDR2 is FQGNSA. The CDR3 covers 17 residues. For the CDR3, the DNA is TGTGCCAGCAGCCCCCTAGGGGTCCTAGCGGGAGCGGTTGAGCAGTTCTTC. This translates into CASSPLGVLAGAVEQFF.

Only a few counts were recorded for this clone. The chain carries TRBV6-5 and TRBJ2-5; perhaps TRBD1 as D (6 bases). The germline V and J ends were trimmed by 0 bases and 5 bases, with 13 bases remaining between them. Germline CDR1 MNHEY, CDR2 SVGAGI. This CDR3 contains 15 residues. This chain's CDR3 is CASSYSKQGYETQYF. For the CDR3, the DNA is TGTGCCAGCAGTTACTCGAAACAGGGTTATGAGACCCAGTACTTC.

A word on this clone: Other DNA sequences in the same sample also yield this CDR3. CDR3 region: CASSVVGASTDTQYF. DNA of the CDR3: TGTGCCAGCAGCGTAGTGGGGGCTAGCACAGATACGCAGTATTTT. The chain couples TRBV9 to TRBJ2-3; possible D gene TRBD1, 6 bases. This CDR3 is 15 amino acids long. V dropped 0 bases and J dropped 0 bases, with 8 bases sitting between them. Germline loops: CDR1 SGDLS, CDR2 YYNGEE.

The chain carries TRBV27 and TRBJ2-3, with TRBD2 matching 11 bases. This CDR3 is 15 amino acids long. The germline gives CDR1 MNHEY, CDR2 SMNVEV (reference sequence). Losses at the gene ends were 8 bases for V and 4 bases for J; bases not matched to a gene: 8. The CDR3 nucleotides read TGTGCCAGCCTGCTAGCGGGAGGTCTCGCAGATACGCAGTATTTT. It specifies CASLLAGGLADTQYF.

The V and J genes are TRBV19 and TRBJ2-7; 10 positions agree with TRBD1. Germline values: CDR1 LNHDA, CDR2 SQIVND (reference sequence). V gave up 5 bases and J gave up 6 bases; unmatched junction bases: 10. This CDR3 region has 15 residues. For the CDR3, the DNA is TGTGCCAGTAGTCTAGGGACCGGGACAGGGGTCGAGCAGTACTTC. This encodes CASSLGTGTGVEQYF.

The rearrangement uses TRBV28 and TRBJ1-4; D is undetermined. The germline V gene has CDR1 MDHEN and CDR2 SYDVKM. Trimming took 1 base from V and 2 from J, leaving 5 bases between them. The CDR3 totals 14 residues. CDR3 sequence reads: CASSLLGTNEKLFF. The CDR3 DNA follows: TGTGCCAGCAGTTTATTGGGGACTAATGAAAAACTGTTTTTT.

V and J are TRBV5-1 and TRBJ2-5, with 9 nucleotides matching TRBD1. There are 14 residues in the CDR3. V shed 4 bases, J shed 1 base, and the junction held 2 bases outside the gene matches. Per the germline V gene, CDR1 is SGHRS and CDR2 is YFSETQ. The CDR3 loop is CASSGTGSQETQYF. The CDR3 nucleotides read TGCGCCAGCAGCGGGACAGGGAGCCAAGAGACCCAGTACTTC.

This clone is a singleton in its sample. V and J are TRBV30 and TRBJ2-3, with D possibly TRBD1 on 6 matching bases. This CDR3 region has 13 residues. V shed 0 bases and J shed 4 bases, with 8 bases lying between them. CDR1 and CDR2 (germline): GTSNPN, SVGIG (reference sequence). CDR3 in amino acids: CAWSVEGADTQYF. The CDR3 bases are TGTGCCTGGAGTGTAGAGGGGGCAGATACGCAGTATTTT.

The rearrangement uses TRBV19 and TRBJ2-2, with D unclear. CDR1 and CDR2 (germline): LNHDA, SQIVND (reference sequence). The CDR3 runs 11 residues. The V gene lost 11 bases and the J gene lost 7 bases, with 11 bases spanning the gap. This CDR3 is CASQYVGELFF. The CDR3 DNA is TGTGCCTCCCAGTATGTCGGGGAGCTGTTTTTT.

To note about this clone: The same CDR3 arises from other DNA sequences in this sample as well. This chain links TRBV30 with TRBJ2-7; D remains ambiguous. The V gene's germline CDR1 is GTSNPN and CDR2 SVGIG (reference sequence). This CDR3 spans 12 amino acids. Trimming left V 1 base short and J 4 bases short, with 8 bases between. The CDR3 bases are TGTGCCTGGAGTGGTGGTAATTACGAGCAGTACTTC. This codes for CAWSGGNYEQYF.